Listed here is a single T cell receptor beta chain. This receptor's antigen is unknown. Within one base of it there is no much larger clone, and no base qualities were kept. For CDR1 and CDR2, the germline V gene lists SGHTA and FQGNSA. At the junction V is shortened by 3 bases and J by 0 bases, with 6 bases in between. The CDR3 numbers 15 residues from cysteine through phenylalanine. The only DNA kept is the CDR3, 45 bases in frame from the first base. In the prospective study, participants were roughly 18 to 100 years old, resided in 24 geographic areas of the United States, and were enrolled through a virtual design. Cohort assignment in the prospective study relied on participant-reported clinical history from a screening survey and a study questionnaire. ImmuneRACE Cohort 3 recovered participants were defined by two consecutive negative NP/OP PCR tests, healthcare professional clearance, or symptom resolution. Each participant in the prospective study had whole blood, serum and a nasopharyngeal or oropharyngeal swab collected by mobile phlebotomists. Over an approximately 2-month period, participants in the prospective study had the option of providing additional blood draws and questionnaires. Blood samples from the prospective study were shipped frozen or at room temperature prior to DNA extraction.

This specimen belongs to a study of blood T cell repertoires in COVID-19 (TCRdb year 2020). About the study as a whole: Samples covering the acute and convalescent phases of COVID-19 were provided by collaborators in the United States, Italy and Spain. Sample metadata almost always included a de-identified subject ID, COVID-19 status, age in years and sex. Where HLA class I and class II types were available, the types were taken from metadata supplied by the sample provider, not from assay-based typing. The samples were drawn from the first 160 participants of the ongoing ImmuneRACE study and from about 1,200 subjects provided by 6 global collaborators. The dataset comprised deeply sampled blood TCRbeta repertoires from subjects exposed to, actively infected with, or recovered from COVID-19. The repertoires were made available in a free public database intended to serve as a resource for research on the immune response to SARS-CoV-2. The material from the prospective study consisted of cDNA or gDNA derived from T cells, B-cell-depleted T cells, or PBMCs. Summary of the overall study and its limitations: How much clinical and demographic metadata was included differed by source and by participant, and the metadata was provided uncurated.

The immunoSEQ Assay, a bias-controlled multiplex PCR, was used to amplify TCRbeta CDR3 regions from genomic DNA. For the original study's pipeline: The number of nucleated cells in each sample was estimated by amplification of reference gene primers within the assay. Sequence reads were collapsed and filtered to measure the absolute abundance of every unique TCRbeta CDR3 rearrangement. For each sample, productive Simpson clonality was calculated as the square root of Simpson's diversity index across productive rearrangements. In TCRdb, the immuneACCESS table is reduced to in-frame sequences with V and J assigned. These tables do not hold every clone; where another copy was compared, an unresolved V gene accounts for under half, and the others remain unexplained. The V and J calls and clone size are taken from that table; D and trimming were inferred from the DNA. The sample table shows roughly 500,000 clones, and 75% to 90% are seen once. 6.5% to 8.5% of the sample goes to the ten largest clones.

Recombination linked TRBV7-2 to TRBJ1-6, with an unclear D gene assignment. The sequence came from a woman aged 55-75 years who had recovered from COVID-19. Material for sequencing was PBMCs or T cells enriched from blood (not recorded which). Read as DNA, the sequence is TGTGCCAGCAGCTTTAAGAGCTCCTATAATTCACCCCTCCACTTT. Its translation reads: CASSFKSSYNSPLHF. The full variable domain, with segments outside the CDR3 supplied by the reference TRBV7-2 and TRBJ1-6 proteins, appears as GAGVSQSPSNKVTEKGKDVELRCDPISGHTALYWYRQSLGQGLEFLIYFQGNSAPDKSGLPSDRFSAERTGGSVSTLTIQRTQQEDSAVYLCASSFKSSYNSPLHFGNGTRLTVT.